Below are 25 T cell receptor beta chains sequenced from a single sample in a study of CD8 T cells in Susac syndrome. The RNA input was 0.5 to 1 ug, and it was reverse transcribed with random hexamers. Via MiXCR, TCRdb re-called the immunoSEQ multiplex PCR reads, giving one row per CDR3 protein. Of around 85,000 distinct CDR3 sequences listed, 95% were seen once; the top ten hold 0.46%. Sequencing was carried out using CD8+ T cells from PBMCs. The receptors were gathered from a human donor with Susac syndrome.

The chain carries TRBV5-6 and TRBJ1-1; D is possibly TRBD1 (6 bases). The CDR3 consists of 16 residues. Germline-derived CDR1 and CDR2 are SGHDT and YYEEEE. The V gene lost 3 bases and the J gene lost 0 bases, with 15 bases spanning the gap. The CDR3 DNA reads TGTGCCAGCAGCTCAGACAGGATGGACATGAACACTGAAGCTTTCTTT. Amino acid sequence: CASSSDRMDMNTEAFF.

The chain combines TRBV2 with TRBJ2-1; D gene uncertain. This CDR3 spans 13 amino acids. The germline V gene encodes CDR1 SNHLY and CDR2 FYNNEI. Trimming left V 8 bases short and J 8 bases short, with 16 bases between. The CDR3 nucleotides are TGTGCCAGCGTCAGCGACCAGAGTGATGAGCAGTTCTTC. Amino acids: CASVSDQSDEQFF.

The chain is built from TRBV12-5 and TRBJ2-1, with TRBD2 matching 12 bases. V was pared by 3 bases and J by 3 bases, with 6 bases of the junction left unmatched. Germline V gives CDR1 LGHNT, CDR2 FRNRAP. The CDR3 totals 17 residues. CDR3 amino acids: CASGFLPSGRDYNEQFF. Written as DNA, the CDR3 is TGTGCTAGTGGTTTCCTCCCTAGCGGGAGGGACTACAATGAGCAGTTCTTC.

The V gene is TRBV3-1, the J gene TRBJ2-1; 16 nucleotides line up with TRBD2. CDR1 is LGHDT, CDR2 YNNKEL, per germline (reference sequence). There are 19 residues in the CDR3. Trimming removed 5 bases from V and 3 bases from J; junction bases left unmatched: 10. For the CDR3, the DNA is TGTGCCAGCAGCGCACCGGGACTAGCGGGAGGGCACAGCTACAATGAGCAGTTCTTC. This codes for CASSAPGLAGGHSYNEQFF.

The V call is TRBV2, the J call TRBJ2-7; 11 positions agree with TRBD2. The V gene end was trimmed by 2 bases and the J gene end by 0 bases; junction bases not matched to a gene: 6. In germline, CDR1 is SNHLY, CDR2 FYNNEI. The CDR3 is 17 residues long. The CDR3 reads CASSESLAGGLSYEQYF. The CDR3 DNA sequence: TGTGCCAGCAGTGAAAGTCTAGCGGGAGGCCTCTCCTACGAGCAGTACTTC.

V is TRBV29-1 and J is TRBJ1-5; 8 bases fit TRBD1. From germline, CDR1 is SQVTM and CDR2 ANQGSEA. J gave up 2 bases and V 6 bases, and 3 bases lay outside the gene matches. The CDR3 is 13 amino acids. This CDR3 reads CSVGTGGNQPQHF. In DNA, the CDR3 is TGCAGCGTGGGGACAGGCGGCAATCAGCCCCAGCATTTT.

This clonotype has just one count. CDR3: CSASEGLMTYGSSYEQYF. CDR3 sequence (DNA): TGCAGTGCTAGCGAGGGGCTCATGACGTATGGTAGTTCCTACGAGCAGTACTTC. The chain recombines TRBV20-1 with TRBJ2-7; D may correspond to TRBD1 or TRBD2 (5 bases each). This CDR3 has 18 amino acids. V dropped 3 bases and J dropped 1 base, with 25 bases sitting between them. Germline CDR1 reads DFQATT; CDR2 reads SNEGSKA (reference sequence).

The V and J genes are TRBV15 and TRBJ2-5, with 10 bases aligning to TRBD2. V lost 3 bases to trimming and J lost 0 bases; unmatched junction nucleotides: 7. Germline CDR1 LNHNV, CDR2 YYDKDF (reference sequence). The CDR3 contains 17 residues. The CDR3 nucleotides read TGTGCCACCAGCAGGGAACGGGGACTAGCGAACCAAGAGACCCAGTACTTC. It encodes CATSRERGLANQETQYF. Full variable domain (outside the CDR3, taken from reference TRBV15 and TRBJ2-5): DAMVIQNPRYQVTQFGKPVTLSCSQTLNHNVMYWYQQKSSQAPKLLFHYYDKDFNNEADTPDNFQSRRPNTSFCFLDIRSPGLGDTAMYLCATSRERGLANQETQYFGPGTRLLVL.

The chain uses TRBV7-2 and TRBJ2-7; possibly TRBD1 or TRBD2 for D (5 bases each). The V gene lost 0 bases and the J gene lost 4 bases, with 10 bases spanning the gap. The CDR3 consists of 14 residues. CDR1 is SGHTA and CDR2 is FQGNSA in the germline V gene. CDR3 region: CASSLAGGQYEQYF. The CDR3 DNA follows: TGTGCCAGCAGCTTAGCTGGGGGTCAATACGAGCAGTACTTC.

This chain joins TRBV29-1 and TRBJ2-1; 7 bases are shared with TRBD1. Germline V gives CDR1 SQVTM, CDR2 ANQGSEA. V trimming: 4 bases; J trimming: 4 bases; junction bases outside the gene matches: 4. The length of the CDR3 is 13 residues. The CDR3 nucleotides read TGCAGCGTTGCCGGGACAGATTACAATGAGCAGTTCTTC. Encoded protein: CSVAGTDYNEQFF.

CDR3 amino acids: CSFPRVGDEQFF. The DNA of the CDR3 is TGCAGCTTTCCCAGGGTCGGGGATGAGCAGTTCTTC. V usage is TRBV29-1 and J usage is TRBJ2-1; D is tentatively TRBD1 or TRBD2 (5 bases each). The CDR3 length is 12 residues. V lost 8 bases, J lost 8 bases, and 16 bases lay in between. Looked up from germline, CDR1 is SQVTM and CDR2 is ANQGSEA.

This chain connects TRBV3-1 to TRBJ1-2; weak D call: TRBD1 (5 bases). Trimming removed 0 bases from V and 3 bases from J, with 8 bases in between. Germline-derived CDR1 and CDR2 are LGHDT and YNNKEL (reference sequence). The CDR3 totals 14 residues. CDR3 nucleotides: TGTGCCAGCAGCCAAGACAGGGACGACTATGGCTACACCTTC. Translated: CASSQDRDDYGYTF.

The chain carries TRBV4-1 and TRBJ2-7; 13 bases are shared with TRBD2. The germline V gene encodes CDR1 MGHRA and CDR2 YSYEKL. V lost 2 bases, J lost 5 bases, and 12 bases stayed unmatched. This CDR3 has 18 residues. CDR3 in DNA: TGCGCCAGCAGCCAATCTCCCCCGGGACTAGCGGGAATCAACGAGCAGTACTTC. Residues: CASSQSPPGLAGINEQYF.

The chain joins TRBV19 to TRBJ1-2; TRBD1 is a possible D gene (6 bases). This CDR3 region has 12 residues. Trimming removed 4 bases from V and 6 bases from J, with 9 bases in between. CDR1 and CDR2 from the germline V gene are LNHDA and SQIVND (reference sequence). Here the CDR3 DNA reads TGTGCCAGTAGTACCCCAGGGGATGGCTACACCTTC. Encoded protein: CASSTPGDGYTF.

V gene TRBV9 combines with J gene TRBJ1-2; D remains ambiguous. The CDR3 length is 10 residues. V lost 4 bases and J 10 bases, leaving 8 bases between the germline ends. CDR1 and CDR2 (germline): SGDLS, YYNGEE. The CDR3 spells CASSSEVYTF. CDR3 DNA sequence: TGTGCCAGCAGCTCAGAGGTCTACACCTTC.

In DNA form, the CDR3 reads TGTGCCAGCAGTTACTCGACATCTAACTATGGCTACACCTTC. Translating it yields CASSYSTSNYGYTF. This chain joins TRBV6-5 and TRBJ1-2; D is unclear. This CDR3 is built from 14 residues. The germline V gene has CDR1 MNHEY and CDR2 SVGAGI. With 0 bases removed from V and 0 bases from J, the gap between germline ends came to 5 bases.

This chain links TRBV9 with TRBJ2-7, with TRBD1 matching over 10 bases. The ends lost 3 bases at V and 3 bases at J; junction bases unmatched: 9. This CDR3 is 16 amino acids long. The V gene's germline CDR1 is SGDLS and CDR2 YYNGEE. CDR3 nucleotide sequence: TGTGCCAGCAGCGATAGGGACAGGGGAGAGGTCTACGAGCAGTACTTC. This encodes CASSDRDRGEVYEQYF.

The chain links TRBV4-1 to TRBJ2-5; maybe TRBD1 (6 bases). Germline assignment: CDR1 MGHRA and CDR2 YSYEKL. CDR3 length: 14 residues. V shed 2 bases and J shed 3 bases, with 10 bases lying between them. CDR3 nucleotides: TGCGCCAGCAGCCAACCCGGGACAAAAGAGACCCAGTACTTC. This encodes CASSQPGTKETQYF.

The rearrangement joins TRBV29-1 to TRBJ2-1; D is uncertain. Germline lookup yields CDR1 SQVTM and CDR2 ANQGSEA. V lost 2 bases to trimming and J lost 2 bases, with 16 bases between them. The CDR3 runs 16 residues. The DNA of the CDR3 is TGCAGCGTTGAAAGTGTTGGCCCGAGAGCCTACAATGAGCAGTTCTTC. Residues: CSVESVGPRAYNEQFF.

The chain uses TRBV4-3 and TRBJ2-1; 12 bases align to TRBD1. Germline CDR1 LGHNA, CDR2 YSLEER. The CDR3 covers 16 residues. J was trimmed by 8 bases and V by 0 bases; bases with no gene match: 5. CDR3 nucleotides: TGCGCCAGCAGCCAAGAATTGGGACAGGGGGCGGATGAGCAGTTCTTC. This encodes CASSQELGQGADEQFF.

The genes are TRBV14 and TRBJ1-1; D might be TRBD1 (5 bases). CDR3 length: 13 amino acids. Germline CDR1 reads SGHDN; CDR2 reads FVKESK. V gave up 4 bases and J gave up 5 bases, with 11 bases separating them. The DNA of the CDR3 is TGTGCCAGCAGCCTCCGACAGTGGACTGAAGCTTTCTTT. This gives the protein CASSLRQWTEAFF. The whole variable domain, filled in from reference TRBV14 and TRBJ1-1, reads EAGVTQFPSHSVIEKGQTVTLRCDPISGHDNLYWYRRVMGKEIKFLLHFVKESKQDESGMPNNRFLAERTGGTYSTLKVQPAELEDSGVYFCASSLRQWTEAFFGQGTRLTVV.

This chain joins TRBV7-9 and TRBJ1-5, with 8 bases aligning to TRBD1. This CDR3 has 15 residues. Germline CDR1 is SEHNR and CDR2 is FQNEAQ (reference sequence). The J segment lost 6 bases and the V segment lost 5 bases, leaving 9 bases of the junction unmatched. CDR3 coding DNA: TGTGCCAGCAGCCCAGGACAGGGCGGCCCTCAGCCCCAGCATTTT. Translation: CASSPGQGGPQPQHF. Full variable domain (outside the CDR3, taken from reference TRBV7-9 and TRBJ1-5): DTGVSQNPRHKITKRGQNVTFRCDPISEHNRLYWYRQTLGQGPEFLTYFQNEAQLEKSRLLSDRFSAERPKGSFSTLEIQRTEQGDSAMYLCASSPGQGGPQPQHFGDGTRLSIL.

The chain recombines TRBV5-6 with TRBJ2-7; tentative D call: TRBD2 (5 bases). This CDR3 comprises 13 residues. Germline CDR1 reads SGHDT; CDR2 reads YYEEEE. V was shortened by 5 bases and J by 7 bases, with 16 bases between the two germline ends. The CDR3 bases are TGTGCCAGCAGTGCTCTGGGGAGTGGGGAGCAGTACTTC. Residues: CASSALGSGEQYF.

Comment on this clonotype: The junction departs from the called germline gene at one end, perhaps through a read error. This chain joins TRBV3-1 and TRBJ2-1; 9 nucleotides line up with TRBD1. This CDR3 is built from 13 residues. CDR1 and CDR2 (germline): LGHDT, YNNKEL (reference sequence). In DNA, the CDR3 is TGTGCCAGCAGCCAAGATCTGAGGGACAGGGCAGTCTTC. It translates to CASSQDLRDRAVF.

The J gene is TRBJ2-1, the V gene TRBV4-3; the D gene is possibly TRBD2 (6 bases). This CDR3 region has 14 residues. V dropped 0 bases and J dropped 6 bases, with 9 bases sitting between them. The germline CDR1 and CDR2 sequences are LGHNA and YSLEER. The CDR3: CASSQDGAGNEQFF. The CDR3 DNA reads as TGCGCCAGCAGCCAAGATGGAGCGGGCAATGAGCAGTTCTTC.